The sequence of this T cell receptor beta chain was determined in a study of shared clonotypes between healthy human individuals. The assay was immunoSEQ multiplex PCR, and TCRdb's table has in-frame clones only and misses some. The sample includes 2 million to 3 million clones, over 85% seen only once; the top ten take 0.36%. Per germline, CDR1 SNHLY and CDR2 FYNNEI. The CDR3 spans 14 residues. V gave up 8 bases and J gave up 3 bases, with 17 bases separating them. Specimen: naive CD4+ T cells from PBMCs. Noted subset: CD45RA+ positively selected. V gene TRBV2 combines with J gene TRBJ2-7; perhaps D is TRBD1 or TRBD2 (5 bases each). This clonotype was sampled from a man aged 18 to 29 in good health. Some clones in this sample may be carry-over from other donors' samples. The CDR3 DNA is TGTGCCAGCGTAAGGGACGGACATATCTACGAGCAGTACTTC. Translation gives CASVRDGHIYEQYF.